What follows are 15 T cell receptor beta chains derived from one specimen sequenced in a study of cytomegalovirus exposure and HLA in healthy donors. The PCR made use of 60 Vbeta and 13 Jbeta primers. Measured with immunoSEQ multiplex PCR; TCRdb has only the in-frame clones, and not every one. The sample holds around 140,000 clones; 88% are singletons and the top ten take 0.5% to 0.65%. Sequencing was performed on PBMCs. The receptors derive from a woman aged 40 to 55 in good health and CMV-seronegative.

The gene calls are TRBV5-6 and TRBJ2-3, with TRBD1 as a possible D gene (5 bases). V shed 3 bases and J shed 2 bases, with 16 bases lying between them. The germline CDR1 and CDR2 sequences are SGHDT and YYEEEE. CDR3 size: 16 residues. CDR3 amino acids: CASSYMTAYTTDTQYF. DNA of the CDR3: TGTGCCAGCAGCTATATGACAGCATACACCACAGATACGCAGTATTTT.

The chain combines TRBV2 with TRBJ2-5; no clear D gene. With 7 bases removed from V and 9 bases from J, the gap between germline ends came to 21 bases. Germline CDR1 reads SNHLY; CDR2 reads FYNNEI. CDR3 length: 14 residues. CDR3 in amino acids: CASTDTPTPVAQYF. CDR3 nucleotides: TGTGCCAGCACCGATACTCCAACCCCGGTGGCCCAGTACTTC.

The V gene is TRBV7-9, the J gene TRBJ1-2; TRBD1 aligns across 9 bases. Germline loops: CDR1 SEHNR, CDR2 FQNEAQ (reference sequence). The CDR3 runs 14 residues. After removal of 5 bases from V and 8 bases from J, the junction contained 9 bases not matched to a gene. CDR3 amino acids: CASSRLTGGDGYTF. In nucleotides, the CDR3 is TGTGCCAGCAGCCGCCTCACAGGGGGCGACGGCTACACCTTC.

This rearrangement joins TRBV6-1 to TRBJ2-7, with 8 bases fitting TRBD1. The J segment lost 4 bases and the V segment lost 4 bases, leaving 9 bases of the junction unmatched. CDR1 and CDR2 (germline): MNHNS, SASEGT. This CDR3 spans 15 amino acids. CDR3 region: CASSVGQDRPYEQYF. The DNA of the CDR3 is TGTGCCAGCAGTGTGGGACAGGATCGGCCGTACGAGCAGTACTTC.

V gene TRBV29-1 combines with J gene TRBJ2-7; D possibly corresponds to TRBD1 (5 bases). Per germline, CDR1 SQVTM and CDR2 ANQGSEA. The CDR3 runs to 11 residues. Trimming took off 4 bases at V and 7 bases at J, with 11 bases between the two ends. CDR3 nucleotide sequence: TGCAGCGTTGTTACAGGTATGGAGCAGTACTTC. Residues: CSVVTGMEQYF.

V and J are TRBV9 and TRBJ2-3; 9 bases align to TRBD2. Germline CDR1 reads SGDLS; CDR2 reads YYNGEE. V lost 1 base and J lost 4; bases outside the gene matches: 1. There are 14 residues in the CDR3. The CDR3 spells CASSVLAGSDTQYF. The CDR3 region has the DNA TGTGCCAGCAGCGTACTAGCGGGGTCAGATACGCAGTATTTT.

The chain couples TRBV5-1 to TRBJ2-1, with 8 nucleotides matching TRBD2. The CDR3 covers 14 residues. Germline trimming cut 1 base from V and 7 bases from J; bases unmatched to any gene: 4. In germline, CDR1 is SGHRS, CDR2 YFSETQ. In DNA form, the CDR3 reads TGCGCCAGCAGCTTGTCTCCTAGCGGGAATGAGCAGTTCTTC. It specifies CASSLSPSGNEQFF.

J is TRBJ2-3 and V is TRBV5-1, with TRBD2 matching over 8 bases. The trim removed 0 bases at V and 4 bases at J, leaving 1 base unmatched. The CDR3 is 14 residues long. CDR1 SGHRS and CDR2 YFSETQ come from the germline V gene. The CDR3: CASSLGAGADTQYF. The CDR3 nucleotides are TGCGCCAGCAGCTTGGGAGCGGGAGCAGATACGCAGTATTTT.

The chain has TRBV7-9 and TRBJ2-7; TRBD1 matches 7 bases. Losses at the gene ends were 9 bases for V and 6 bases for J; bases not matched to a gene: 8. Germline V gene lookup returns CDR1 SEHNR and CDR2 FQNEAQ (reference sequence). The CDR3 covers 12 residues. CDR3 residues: CARSDRAGEQYF. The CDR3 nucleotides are TGTGCCAGATCCGACAGGGCAGGCGAGCAGTACTTC.

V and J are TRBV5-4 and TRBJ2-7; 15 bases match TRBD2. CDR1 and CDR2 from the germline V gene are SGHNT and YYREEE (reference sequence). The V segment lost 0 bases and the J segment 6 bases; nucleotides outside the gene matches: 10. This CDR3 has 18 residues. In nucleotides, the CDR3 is TGTGCCAGCAGCTTGGAAGCAGGGGGACTAGCGGGAGGCGTCGAGCAGTACTTC. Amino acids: CASSLEAGGLAGGVEQYF.

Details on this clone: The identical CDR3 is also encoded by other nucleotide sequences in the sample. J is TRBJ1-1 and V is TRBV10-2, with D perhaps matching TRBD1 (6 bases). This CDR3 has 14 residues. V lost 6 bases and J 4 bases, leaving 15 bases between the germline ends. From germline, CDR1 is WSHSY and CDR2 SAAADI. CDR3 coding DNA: TGCGCCAGCAGGGGGGCGGGCCCGGCCACTGAAGCTTTCTTT. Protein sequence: CASRGAGPATEAFF.

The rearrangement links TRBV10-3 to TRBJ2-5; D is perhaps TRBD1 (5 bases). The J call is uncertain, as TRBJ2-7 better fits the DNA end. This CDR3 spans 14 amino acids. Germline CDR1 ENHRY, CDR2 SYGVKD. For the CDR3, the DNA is TGTGCCATCAGTGAGACCGACAGCCCACACGAGCAGTACTTC. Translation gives CAISETDSPHEQYF.

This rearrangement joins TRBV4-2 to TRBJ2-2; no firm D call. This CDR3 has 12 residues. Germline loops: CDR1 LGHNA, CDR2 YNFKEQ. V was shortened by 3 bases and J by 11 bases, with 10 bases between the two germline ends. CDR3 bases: TGTGCCAGCAGCCACCCACGAGGAGAGCTGTTTTTT. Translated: CASSHPRGELFF.

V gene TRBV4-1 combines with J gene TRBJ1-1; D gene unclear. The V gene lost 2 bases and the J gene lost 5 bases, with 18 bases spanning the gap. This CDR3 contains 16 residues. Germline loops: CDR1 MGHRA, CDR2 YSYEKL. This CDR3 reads CASSQPTTRLGTEAFF. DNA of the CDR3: TGCGCCAGCAGCCAACCTACCACTAGACTGGGGACTGAAGCTTTCTTT.

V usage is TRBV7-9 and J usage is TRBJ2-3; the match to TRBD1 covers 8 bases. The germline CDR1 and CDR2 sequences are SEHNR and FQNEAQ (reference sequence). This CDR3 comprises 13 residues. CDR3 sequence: CSRQGASTDTQYF. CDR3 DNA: TGTTCCCGGCAGGGGGCTAGCACAGATACGCAGTATTTT.